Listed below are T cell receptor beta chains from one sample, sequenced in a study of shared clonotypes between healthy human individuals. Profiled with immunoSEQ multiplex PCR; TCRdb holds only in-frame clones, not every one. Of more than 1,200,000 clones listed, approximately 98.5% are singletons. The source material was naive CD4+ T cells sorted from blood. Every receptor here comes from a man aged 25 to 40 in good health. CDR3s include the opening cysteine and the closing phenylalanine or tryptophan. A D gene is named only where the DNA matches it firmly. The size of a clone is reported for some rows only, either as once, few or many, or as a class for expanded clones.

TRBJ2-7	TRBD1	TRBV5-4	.	TGTGCCAGCAGCTTTGGGACAGGGAGATCTAGCGGCTCCTACGAGCAGTACTTC	CASSFGTGRSSGSYEQYF
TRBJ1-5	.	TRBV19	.	TGTGCCAGTAGCTCCCGTGGGGACGCCTATAATCAGCCCCAGCATTTT	CASSSRGDAYNQPQHF
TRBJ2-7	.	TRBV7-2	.	TGTGCCAGCAGCTTAGCCCAGCCCGGCGAGCAGTACTTC	CASSLAQPGEQYF
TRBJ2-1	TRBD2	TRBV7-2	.	TGTGCCAGCAGCTTACTTCTAGCGGGAGGACATGAGCAGTTCTTC	CASSLLLAGGHEQFF
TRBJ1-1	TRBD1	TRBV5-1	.	TGCGCCAGCAGCTTGTTCACAGGGGGCATAGTAACTGAAGCTTTCTTT	CASSLFTGGIVTEAFF
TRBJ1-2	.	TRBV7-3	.	TGTGCCAGCAGCCGATCACGCACAACTAACTATGGCTACACCTTC	CASSRSRTTNYGYTF
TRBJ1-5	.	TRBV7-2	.	TGTGCCAGCAGCTTAGTTAGTGGGGGACAGCCCCAGCATTTT	CASSLVSGGQPQHF
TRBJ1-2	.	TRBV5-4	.	TGTGCCAGCAGCTTGGCCGCAGGGACTAACTATGGCTACACCTTC	CASSLAAGTNYGYTF
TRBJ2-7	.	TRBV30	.	TGTGCCTGGAGTGTCATTCTTTCCTACGAGCAGTACTTC	CAWSVILSYEQYF
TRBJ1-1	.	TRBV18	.	TGTGCCAGCTCACAACGGACTGAAGCTTTCTTT	CASSQRTEAFF
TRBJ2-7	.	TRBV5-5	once	TGTGCCAGCAGCTTGGGCCTTAGGGGTTACGAGCAGTACTTC	CASSLGLRGYEQYF
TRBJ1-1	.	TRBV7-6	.	TGTGCCAGCAGCCTCGGGCAGCCGAACACTGAAGCTTTCTTT	CASSLGQPNTEAFF
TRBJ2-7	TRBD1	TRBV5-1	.	TGCGCCAGCAGCTTGGGCCAGGGGGCTTACGAGCAGTACTTC	CASSLGQGAYEQYF
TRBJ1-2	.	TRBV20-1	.	TGCAGTGCTAGTCTAGATGGCTACACCTTC	CSASLDGYTF